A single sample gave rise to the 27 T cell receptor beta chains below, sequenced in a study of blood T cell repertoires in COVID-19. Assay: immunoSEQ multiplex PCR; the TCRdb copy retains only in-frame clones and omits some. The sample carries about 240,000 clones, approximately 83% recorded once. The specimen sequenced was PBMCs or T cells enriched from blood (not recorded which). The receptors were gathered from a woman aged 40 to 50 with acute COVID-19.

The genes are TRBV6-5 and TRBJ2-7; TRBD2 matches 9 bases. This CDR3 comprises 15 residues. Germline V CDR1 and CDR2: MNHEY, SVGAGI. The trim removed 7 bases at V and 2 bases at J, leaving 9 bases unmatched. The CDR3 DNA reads TGTGCCAGCACCTTACTAGCGGGCACAACCTACGAGCAGTACTTC. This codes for CASTLLAGTTYEQYF.

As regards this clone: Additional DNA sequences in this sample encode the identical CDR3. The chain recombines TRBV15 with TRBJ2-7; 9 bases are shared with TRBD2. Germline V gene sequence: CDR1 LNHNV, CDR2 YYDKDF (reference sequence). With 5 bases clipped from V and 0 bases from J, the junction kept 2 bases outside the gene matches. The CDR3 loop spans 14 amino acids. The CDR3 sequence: CATSLSGSSYEQYF. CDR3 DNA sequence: TGTGCCACCAGCCTTAGCGGGAGCTCCTACGAGCAGTACTTC. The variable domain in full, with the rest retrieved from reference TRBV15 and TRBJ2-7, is DAMVIQNPRYQVTQFGKPVTLSCSQTLNHNVMYWYQQKSSQAPKLLFHYYDKDFNNEADTPDNFQSRRPNTSFCFLDIRSPGLGDTAMYLCATSLSGSSYEQYFGPGTRLTVT.

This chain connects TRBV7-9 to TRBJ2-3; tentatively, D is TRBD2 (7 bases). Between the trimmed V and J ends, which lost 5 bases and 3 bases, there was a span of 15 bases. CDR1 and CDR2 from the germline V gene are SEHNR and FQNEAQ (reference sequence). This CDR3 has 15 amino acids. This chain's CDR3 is CASSPKGGATDTQYF. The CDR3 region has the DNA TGTGCCAGCAGCCCTAAGGGGGGGGCTACAGATACGCAGTATTTT.

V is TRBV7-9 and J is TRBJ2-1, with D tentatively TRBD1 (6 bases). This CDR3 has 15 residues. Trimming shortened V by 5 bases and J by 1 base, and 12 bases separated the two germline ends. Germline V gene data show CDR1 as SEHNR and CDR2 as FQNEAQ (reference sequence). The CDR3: CASSDQGNSYNEQFF. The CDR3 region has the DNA TGTGCCAGCAGCGACCAGGGGAATTCCTACAATGAGCAGTTCTTC.

DNA for the CDR3: TGTGCCAGCAGCCCCCATCTTCGGACAGGGAACTCCTACAATGAGCAGTTCTTC. This encodes CASSPHLRTGNSYNEQFF. The chain links TRBV11-3 to TRBJ2-1; 8 bases agree with TRBD1. Trimming cost V 5 bases and J 0 bases; bases outside gene matches: 12. The germline gives CDR1 SGHNT, CDR2 YENEEA. This CDR3 has 18 amino acids. Full variable domain (missing parts from reference TRBV11-3 and TRBJ2-1): EAGVVQSPRYKIIEKKQPVAFWCNPISGHNTLYWYLQNLGQGPELLIRYENEEAVDDSQLPKDRFSAERLKGVDSTLKIQPAELGDSAVYLCASSPHLRTGNSYNEQFFGPGTRLTVL.

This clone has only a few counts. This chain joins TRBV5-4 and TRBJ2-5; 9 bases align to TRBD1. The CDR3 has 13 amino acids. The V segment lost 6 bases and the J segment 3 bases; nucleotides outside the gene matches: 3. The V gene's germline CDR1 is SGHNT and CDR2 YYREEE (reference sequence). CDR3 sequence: CASKQGAEETQYF. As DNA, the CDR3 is TGTGCCAGCAAACAGGGGGCAGAAGAGACCCAGTACTTC.

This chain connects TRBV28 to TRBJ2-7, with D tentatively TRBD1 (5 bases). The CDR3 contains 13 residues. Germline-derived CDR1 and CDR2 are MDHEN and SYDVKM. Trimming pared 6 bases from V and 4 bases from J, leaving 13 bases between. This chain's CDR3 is CASSSAQGYEQYF. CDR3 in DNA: TGTGCCAGCAGCTCAGCCCAGGGATACGAGCAGTACTTC. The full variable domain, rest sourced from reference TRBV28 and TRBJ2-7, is DVKVTQSSRYLVKRTGEKVFLECVQDMDHENMFWYRQDPGLGLRLIYFSYDVKMKEKGDIPEGYSVSREKKERFSLILESASTNQTSMYLCASSSAQGYEQYFGPGTRLTVT.

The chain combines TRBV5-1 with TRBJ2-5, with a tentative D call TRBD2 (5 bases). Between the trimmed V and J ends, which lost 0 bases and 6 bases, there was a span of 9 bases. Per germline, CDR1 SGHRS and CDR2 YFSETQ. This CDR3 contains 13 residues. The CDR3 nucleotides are TGCGCCAGCAGCTTGGCCCCGGGGAAGACCCAGTACTTC. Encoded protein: CASSLAPGKTQYF.

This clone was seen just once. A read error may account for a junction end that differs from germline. The CDR3: CASSQDSFEQYF. The CDR3 DNA sequence: TGTGCCAGCAGCCAAGATTCCTTCGAGCAGTACTTC. The chain employs TRBV3-1 (or the pseudogene TRBV3-2) and TRBJ2-7; D remains unclear. Germline V gene data show CDR1 as LGHDT and CDR2 as YNNKEL (reference sequence). The CDR3 has 12 amino acids.

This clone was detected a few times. Here the CDR3 reads CSVDLFTDGYTF. The CDR3 DNA reads TGCAGCGTTGATCTGTTTACGGATGGCTACACCTTC. This rearrangement joins TRBV29-1 to TRBJ1-2; D remains ambiguous. Germline assignment: CDR1 SQVTM and CDR2 ANQGSEA. This CDR3 is 12 amino acids long. With 3 bases removed from V and 6 bases from J, the gap between germline ends came to 11 bases.

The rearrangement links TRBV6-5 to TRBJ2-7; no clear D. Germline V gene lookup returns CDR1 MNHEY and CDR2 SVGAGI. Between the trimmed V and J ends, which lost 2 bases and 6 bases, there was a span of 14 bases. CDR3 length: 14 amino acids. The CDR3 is CASSYSLFASEQYF. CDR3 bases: TGTGCCAGCAGTTACAGTCTGTTCGCCAGCGAGCAGTACTTC.

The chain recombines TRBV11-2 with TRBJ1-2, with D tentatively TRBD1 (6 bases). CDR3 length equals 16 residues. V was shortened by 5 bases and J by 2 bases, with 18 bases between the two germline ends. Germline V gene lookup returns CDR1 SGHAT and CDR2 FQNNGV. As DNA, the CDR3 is TGTGCCAGCAGCCTCCGACCGGGACAACCGAACTATGGCTACACCTTC. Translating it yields CASSLRPGQPNYGYTF.

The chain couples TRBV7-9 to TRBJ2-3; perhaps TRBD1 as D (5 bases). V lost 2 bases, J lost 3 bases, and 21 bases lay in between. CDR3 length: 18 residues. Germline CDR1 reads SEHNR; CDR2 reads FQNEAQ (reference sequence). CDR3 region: CASSLRVGMAGLTDTQYF. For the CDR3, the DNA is TGTGCCAGCAGCTTACGAGTTGGAATGGCAGGGTTGACAGATACGCAGTATTTT. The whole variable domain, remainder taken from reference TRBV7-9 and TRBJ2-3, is DTGVSQNPRHKITKRGQNVTFRCDPISEHNRLYWYRQTLGQGPEFLTYFQNEAQLEKSRLLSDRFSAERPKGSFSTLEIQRTEQGDSAMYLCASSLRVGMAGLTDTQYFGPGTRLTVL.

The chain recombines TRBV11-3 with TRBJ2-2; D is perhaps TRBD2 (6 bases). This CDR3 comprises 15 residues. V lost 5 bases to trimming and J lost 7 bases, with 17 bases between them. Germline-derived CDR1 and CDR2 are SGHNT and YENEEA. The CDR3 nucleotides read TGTGCCAGCAGCCTTCCGAGCGGGCCGGGCGGGGAGCTGTTTTTT. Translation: CASSLPSGPGGELFF.

The CDR3 DNA reads TGTGCCAGCAGTTTATCCGAACTTGGGCCCCAGCATTTT. Amino acids: CASSLSELGPQHF. The chain employs TRBV12-3 or TRBV12-4 and TRBJ1-5; D is undetermined. The CDR3 contains 13 residues. V gave up 2 bases and J gave up 9 bases, with 11 bases separating them.

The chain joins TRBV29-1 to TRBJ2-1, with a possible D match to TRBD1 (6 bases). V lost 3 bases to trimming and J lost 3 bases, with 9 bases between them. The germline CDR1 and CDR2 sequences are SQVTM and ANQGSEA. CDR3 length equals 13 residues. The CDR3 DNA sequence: TGCAGCGTTGACCGGGACATCTACAATGAGCAGTTCTTC. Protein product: CSVDRDIYNEQFF.

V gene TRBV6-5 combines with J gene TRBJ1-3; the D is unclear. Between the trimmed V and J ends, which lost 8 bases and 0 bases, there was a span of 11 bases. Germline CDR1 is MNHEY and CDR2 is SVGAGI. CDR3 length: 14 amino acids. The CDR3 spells CASGRDISGNTIYF. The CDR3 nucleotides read TGTGCCAGCGGTCGGGATATCTCTGGAAACACCATATATTTT.

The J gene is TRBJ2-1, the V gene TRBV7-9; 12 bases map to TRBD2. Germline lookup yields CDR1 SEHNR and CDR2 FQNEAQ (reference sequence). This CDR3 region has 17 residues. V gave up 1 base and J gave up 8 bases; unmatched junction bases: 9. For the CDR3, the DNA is TGTGCCAGCAGCTTAGTGGGCCTAGCGGGAGGGCCTTATGAGCAGTTCTTC. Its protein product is CASSLVGLAGGPYEQFF.

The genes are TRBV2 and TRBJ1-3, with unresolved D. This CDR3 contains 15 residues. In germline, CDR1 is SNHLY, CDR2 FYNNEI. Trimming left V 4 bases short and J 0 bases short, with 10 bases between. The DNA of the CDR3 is TGTGCCAGCAGTGGGGCCAGATACTCTGGAAACACCATATATTTT. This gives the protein CASSGARYSGNTIYF.

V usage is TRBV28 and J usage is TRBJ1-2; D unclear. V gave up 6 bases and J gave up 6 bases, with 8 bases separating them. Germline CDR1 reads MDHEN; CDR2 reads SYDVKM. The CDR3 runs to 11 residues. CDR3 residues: CASSATNGYTF. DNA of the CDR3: TGTGCCAGCAGCGCAACAAATGGCTACACCTTC.

CDR3 protein: CASSAGSGSYTGELFF. CDR3 nucleotide sequence: TGTGCCAGCAGTGCCGGTAGCGGGAGTTACACCGGGGAGCTGTTTTTT. The chain links TRBV2 to TRBJ2-2, with 9 bases aligning to TRBD2. Germline CDR1 is SNHLY and CDR2 is FYNNEI. The V and J ends lost 4 bases and 3 bases, in that order; junction bases with no gene match: 6. CDR3 size: 16 residues.

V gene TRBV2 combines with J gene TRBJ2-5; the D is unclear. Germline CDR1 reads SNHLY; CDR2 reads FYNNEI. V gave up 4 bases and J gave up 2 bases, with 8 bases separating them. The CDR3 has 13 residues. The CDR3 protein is CASSVLLQETQYF. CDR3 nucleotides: TGTGCCAGCAGTGTACTGCTTCAAGAGACCCAGTACTTC. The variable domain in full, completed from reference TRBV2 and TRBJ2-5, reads EPEVTQTPSHQVTQMGQEVILRCVPISNHLYFYWYRQILGQKVEFLVSFYNNEISEKSEIFDDQFSVERPDGSNFTLKIRSTKLEDSAMYFCASSVLLQETQYFGPGTRLLVL.

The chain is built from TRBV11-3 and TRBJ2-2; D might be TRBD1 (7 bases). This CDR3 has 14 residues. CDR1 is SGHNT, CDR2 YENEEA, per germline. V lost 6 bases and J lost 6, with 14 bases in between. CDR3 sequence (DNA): TGTGCCAGCAGACTAGCAGGGGGATCCGGGGAGCTGTTTTTT. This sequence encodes CASRLAGGSGELFF.

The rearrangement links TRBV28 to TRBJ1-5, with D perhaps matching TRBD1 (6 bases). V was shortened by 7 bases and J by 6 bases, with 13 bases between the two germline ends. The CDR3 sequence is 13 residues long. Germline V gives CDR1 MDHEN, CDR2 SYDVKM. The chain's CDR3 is CASTQGRSQPQHF. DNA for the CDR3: TGTGCCAGCACACAGGGCCGAAGTCAGCCCCAGCATTTT.

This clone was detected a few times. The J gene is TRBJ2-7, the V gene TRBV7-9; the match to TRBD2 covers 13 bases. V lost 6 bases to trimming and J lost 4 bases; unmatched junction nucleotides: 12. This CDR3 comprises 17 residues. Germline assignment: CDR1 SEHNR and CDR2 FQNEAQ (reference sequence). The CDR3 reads CASSPAVGLAGDYEQYF. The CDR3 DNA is TGTGCCAGCAGTCCAGCGGTTGGACTAGCGGGAGATTACGAGCAGTACTTC. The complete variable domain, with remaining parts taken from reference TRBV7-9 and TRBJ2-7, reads DTGVSQNPRHKITKRGQNVTFRCDPISEHNRLYWYRQTLGQGPEFLTYFQNEAQLEKSRLLSDRFSAERPKGSFSTLEIQRTEQGDSAMYLCASSPAVGLAGDYEQYFGPGTRLTVT.

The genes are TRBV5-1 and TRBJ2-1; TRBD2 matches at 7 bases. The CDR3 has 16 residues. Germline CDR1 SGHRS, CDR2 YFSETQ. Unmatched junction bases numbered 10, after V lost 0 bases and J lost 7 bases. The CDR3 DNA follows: TGCGCCAGCAGCTTGGGCTCGCGGGGAGGGAAGAATGAGCAGTTCTTC. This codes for CASSLGSRGGKNEQFF.

CDR3 coding DNA: TGTGCCAGCTCACTGGGACAGGATCAGCCCCAGCATTTT. Residues: CASSLGQDQPQHF. This chain links TRBV18 with TRBJ1-5; 8 bases fit TRBD1. J was trimmed by 5 bases and V by 4 bases; bases with no gene match: 1. Germline V gene sequence: CDR1 KGHSH, CDR2 LQKENI. The CDR3 has 13 residues.